This is a list of T cell receptor beta chains from one sample in a study of shared clonotypes between healthy human individuals. Clones were read by immunoSEQ multiplex PCR, and TCRdb kept only the in-frame ones, dropping some. The data show about 2.1 million clones, 80% to 95% seen once. The sequenced sample consisted of naive CD8+ T cells from PBMCs. Receptors were obtained from a man aged 18 to 30 in good health. Some clones in this sample may be carry-over from other donors' samples. The conserved cysteine and the conserved F or W are not part of the CDR3 here.

v_gene: TRBV29-1; j_gene: TRBJ2-1; CDR3aa: SVEGASGDYNEQF
v_gene: TRBV5-1; j_gene: TRBJ2-1; CDR3aa: ASSLVGEQF
v_gene: TRBV27; j_gene: TRBJ2-7; CDR3aa: ASSLGGKYEQY
v_gene: TRBV11-2; j_gene: TRBJ2-3; CDR3aa: ASSLVPFRRDTQY
v_gene: TRBV2; j_gene: TRBJ2-6; CDR3aa: ASEDRSGSGANVLT
v_gene: TRBV6-4; j_gene: TRBJ2-2; CDR3aa: ASRGHHANTGELF
v_gene: TRBV10-3; j_gene: TRBJ1-2; CDR3aa: AISEYRGNQENGYT
v_gene: TRBV19; j_gene: TRBJ2-1; CDR3aa: ASLPSKDWMLGEQF
v_gene: TRBV29-1; j_gene: TRBJ2-1; CDR3aa: SADHRYNEQF
v_gene: TRBV7-6; j_gene: TRBJ1-1; CDR3aa: ASSLVPGTEAF
v_gene: TRBV27; j_gene: TRBJ2-7; CDR3aa: ASSLLAGVDEQY
v_gene: TRBV7-8; j_gene: TRBJ1-5; CDR3aa: ASSLVVRASNQPQH
v_gene: TRBV6-1; j_gene: TRBJ2-7; CDR3aa: ASSAGRSYEQY
v_gene: TRBV20-1; j_gene: TRBJ2-1; CDR3aa: SALGEQF
v_gene: TRBV30; j_gene: TRBJ2-2; CDR3aa: AWMSRELF
v_gene: TRBV27; j_gene: TRBJ2-2; CDR3aa: ASSLFGDRVTGELF
v_gene: TRBV10-1; j_gene: TRBJ2-7; CDR3aa: ASSELGQGVTYEQY
v_gene: TRBV10-2; j_gene: TRBJ1-1; CDR3aa: ASGQGMNTEAF
v_gene: TRBV15; j_gene: TRBJ2-1; CDR3aa: ATSRDGSGRGRGYEQF
v_gene: TRBV27; j_gene: TRBJ2-4; CDR3aa: ASMKISKNIQY
v_gene: TRBV10-3; j_gene: TRBJ2-3; CDR3aa: AISVRLAGKTYRTDTQY
v_gene: TRBV7-9; j_gene: TRBJ2-5; CDR3aa: ASSTRQAQETQY
v_gene: TRBV5-5; j_gene: TRBJ2-4; CDR3aa: ASSFSLTGTDIQY
v_gene: TRBV29-1; j_gene: TRBJ2-1; CDR3aa: SVVGAGGPSSSSYNEQF
v_gene: TRBV27; j_gene: TRBJ2-7; CDR3aa: ASSSRVNEQY
v_gene: TRBV28; j_gene: TRBJ2-7; CDR3aa: ASSKDSHEQY
v_gene: TRBV27; j_gene: TRBJ2-7; CDR3aa: ASSHVAVSGINYEQY
v_gene: TRBV19; j_gene: TRBJ1-5; CDR3aa: ASSIESPQQPQH
v_gene: TRBV6-5; j_gene: TRBJ2-1; CDR3aa: ASSYAGGGVEQF
v_gene: TRBV4-1; j_gene: TRBJ2-3; CDR3aa: ASSQRPAIAADTQY
v_gene: TRBV4-2; j_gene: TRBJ2-3; CDR3aa: ASSPGTSGSTDTQY
v_gene: TRBV10-3; j_gene: TRBJ2-1; CDR3aa: AISERGTEQF
v_gene: TRBV19; j_gene: TRBJ1-1; CDR3aa: ASSSQGMNTEAF
v_gene: TRBV6-1; j_gene: TRBJ2-7; CDR3aa: ASSERGSSYEQY
v_gene: TRBV6-5; j_gene: TRBJ1-2; CDR3aa: ASSSLPAGNGYT
v_gene: TRBV7-9; j_gene: TRBJ2-6; CDR3aa: ASSGQFNPSGANVLT
v_gene: TRBV7-9; j_gene: TRBJ2-7; CDR3aa: ASRGVRGNPNEQY
v_gene: TRBV7-6; j_gene: TRBJ2-5; CDR3aa: ASSWWTGQETQY
v_gene: TRBV6-5; j_gene: TRBJ2-7; CDR3aa: ASSYSDPAKDEQY
v_gene: TRBV14; j_gene: TRBJ2-6; CDR3aa: ASSGRVWAGANVLT
v_gene: TRBV13; j_gene: TRBJ1-5; CDR3aa: ASSSRQGDQPQH
v_gene: TRBV28; j_gene: TRBJ2-5; CDR3aa: ASSSKGQETQY
v_gene: TRBV9; j_gene: TRBJ2-3; CDR3aa: ASSPWTEARDTQY
v_gene: TRBV29-1; j_gene: TRBJ2-7; CDR3aa: SVVASGRVDEQY
v_gene: TRBV28; j_gene: TRBJ2-1; CDR3aa: ASSLLGTLVSSYNEQF